The sample holds a few counts of the clone carrying this TCR beta chain. The data were obtained in a study of PD-L1 blockade in urothelial cancer. Study-wide context: Before enrollment, 0 to 3 chemotherapy regimens had been given to patients.

Germline CDR1 is MNHEY and CDR2 is SMNVEV (reference sequence). This CDR3 has 17 residues. The ends were cut back, 6 bases at V and 2 bases at J, with 17 bases in the middle. This sample's time point: peripheral blood 6 weeks after treatment start. Some clones are missing from TCRdb's copy, which holds only in-frame ones; the method was immunoSEQ multiplex PCR. The sample carries about 110,000 clones, less than 95% recorded once. The TCR comes from a man in his 60s with urothelial cancer. This chain connects TRBV27 to TRBJ2-6, with D possibly being TRBD1 (6 bases). This specimen consisted of PBMCs, obtained around atezolizumab (anti-PD-L1) treatment. CDR3 protein: CASSPGVWGPGANVLTF. In DNA, the CDR3 is TGTGCCAGCAGCCCTGGGGTTTGGGGGCCTGGGGCCAACGTCCTGACTTTC.